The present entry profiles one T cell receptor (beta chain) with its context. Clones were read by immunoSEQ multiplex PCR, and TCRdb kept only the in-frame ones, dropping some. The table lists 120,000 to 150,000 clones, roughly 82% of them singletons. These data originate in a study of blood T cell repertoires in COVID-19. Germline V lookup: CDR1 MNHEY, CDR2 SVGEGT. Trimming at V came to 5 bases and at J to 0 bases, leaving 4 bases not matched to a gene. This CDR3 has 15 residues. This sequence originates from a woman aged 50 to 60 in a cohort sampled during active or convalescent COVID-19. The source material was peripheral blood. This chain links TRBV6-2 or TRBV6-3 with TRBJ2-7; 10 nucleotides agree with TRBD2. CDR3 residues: CASSDQRGGSYEQYF. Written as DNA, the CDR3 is TGTGCCAGCAGTGATCAGCGGGGGGGCTCCTACGAGCAGTACTTC.